These 25 T cell receptor beta chains were sequenced from one sample in a study of response to subunit inactivated influenza vaccine. One entry per CDR3 protein, called by TCRdb with MiXCR from the RT-PCR reads. The profile shows about 520,000 distinct CDR3 sequences, more than 7% of them singletons. Sample: PBMCs from blood, taken around 25 months after vaccination. Receptors originate from a man between 50 and 69 years old who received an inactivated influenza vaccine.

In this sample, this clonotype turned up many times. V is TRBV11-2 and J is TRBJ1-1, with TRBD1 identical over 7 bases. This CDR3 has 15 residues. Germline CDR1 reads SGHAT; CDR2 reads FQNNGV. V gave up 6 bases and J gave up 10 bases; unmatched junction bases: 17. CDR3 sequence: CASSRNPGTDLRAFF. CDR3 DNA sequence: TGTGCCAGCAGTCGTAACCCTGGGACAGATCTAAGAGCTTTCTTT.

This clonotype came up many times. This rearrangement joins TRBV10-3 to TRBJ2-2; 11 bases align to TRBD2. The CDR3 runs to 16 residues. CDR1 and CDR2 (germline): ENHRY, SYGVKD. V dropped 4 bases and J dropped 3; count of bases not matched to a gene: 4. The CDR3 nucleotides are TGTGCCATCAGTGGTCTAGCGGGGGGTGACACCGGGGAGCTGTTTTTT. Residues: CAISGLAGGDTGELFF.

This clonotype was seen more than once but under ten times. The genes are TRBV7-2 and TRBJ2-1; 8 nucleotides match TRBD1. The CDR3 sequence is 14 residues long. Per the germline V gene, CDR1 is SGHTA and CDR2 is FQGNSA. Losses at the gene ends were 3 bases for V and 8 bases for J; bases not matched to a gene: 6. CDR3 loop: CASSFGPGGDEQFF. DNA of the CDR3: TGTGCCAGCAGCTTCGGCCCAGGGGGCGATGAGCAGTTCTTC.

This chain links TRBV15 with TRBJ2-2; TRBD1 might be the D (5 bases). Germline V gives CDR1 LNHNV, CDR2 YYDKDF (reference sequence). Trimming stripped 0 bases from V and 0 bases from J, with 8 bases between. This CDR3 is built from 16 residues. CDR3 in amino acids: CATSRDQGSNTGELFF. CDR3 DNA sequence: TGTGCCACCAGCAGAGATCAGGGTTCGAACACCGGGGAGCTGTTTTTT.

This clonotype was detected ten times or more. The chain employs TRBV4-1 and TRBJ1-1; D gene unclear. V lost 2 bases to trimming and J lost 6 bases, with 13 bases between them. Germline V gives CDR1 MGHRA, CDR2 YSYEKL. This CDR3 is built from 14 residues. CDR3 region: CASSQSWTGAEAFF. For the CDR3, the DNA is TGCGCCAGCAGCCAATCTTGGACGGGCGCTGAAGCTTTCTTT.

This clonotype was counted only a few times. The chain combines TRBV7-8 with TRBJ2-1, with TRBD2 identical over 12 bases. The CDR3 covers 16 residues. With 5 bases clipped from V and 6 bases from J, the junction kept 8 bases outside the gene matches. Germline values: CDR1 SGHVS, CDR2 FQNEAQ. The CDR3 loop is CASSLRLAGARNEQFF. The CDR3 nucleotides read TGTGCCAGCAGCCTCCGACTAGCGGGGGCTCGCAATGAGCAGTTCTTC.

V and J are TRBV28 and TRBJ2-7; 7 nucleotides line up with TRBD2. J lost 2 bases, V lost 7 bases, and 8 bases had no gene match. Germline V CDR1 and CDR2: MDHEN, SYDVKM. The CDR3 contains 14 residues. The CDR3: CASTSGGGAYEQYF. The CDR3 coding sequence is TGTGCCAGCACCTCGGGCGGGGGTGCCTACGAGCAGTACTTC.

The chain couples TRBV29-1 to TRBJ2-5; tentative D call: TRBD2 (5 bases). Germline V lookup: CDR1 SQVTM, CDR2 ANQGSEA. CDR3 size: 14 residues. V lost 3 bases to trimming and J lost 7 bases, with 18 bases between them. CDR3 in DNA: TGCAGCGTTGACCAAAACGGGGTTACTGGGACCCAGTACTTC. Its protein is CSVDQNGVTGTQYF. Variable domain in full (rest from reference TRBV29-1 and TRBJ2-5): SAVISQKPSRDICQRGTSLTIQCQVDSQVTMMFWYRQQPGQSLTLIATANQGSEATYESGFVIDKFPISRPNLTFSTLTVSNMSPEDSSIYLCSVDQNGVTGTQYFGPGTRLLVL.

This clonotype was seen only a few times. The V call is TRBV6-1, the J call TRBJ2-1, with 10 bases lining up with TRBD2. Unmatched junction bases numbered 7, after V lost 2 bases and J lost 6 bases. CDR1 and CDR2 (germline): MNHNS, SASEGT. CDR3 length: 16 residues. In DNA form, the CDR3 reads TGTGCCAGCAGTGAAATCGTAGCGGGGGGCTTCAATGAGCAGTTCTTC. Translated: CASSEIVAGGFNEQFF.

This clonotype was observed at least ten times. One end of the junction does not line up with germline, which may come from a read error. The chain joins TRBV5-5 to TRBJ2-7; 10 positions agree with TRBD2. Germline V CDR1 and CDR2: SGHKS, YYEKEE (reference sequence). The CDR3 extends over 14 amino acids. CDR3 sequence: CASCLAGGSYEQYF. For the CDR3, the DNA is TGTGCCAGCTGCTTAGCGGGAGGCTCCTACGAGCAGTACTTC.

The rearrangement uses TRBV7-2 and TRBJ2-3; D remains unclear. The CDR3 consists of 14 residues. Trimming pared 5 bases from V and 4 bases from J, leaving 13 bases between. Germline V gives CDR1 SGHTA, CDR2 FQGNSA. The CDR3 sequence is CASSAVSWSDTQYF. CDR3 DNA sequence: TGTGCCAGCAGCGCTGTAAGCTGGTCAGATACGCAGTATTTT.

This clonotype has a count of ten or more. The chain has TRBV5-1 and TRBJ2-7; 9 bases fit TRBD2. The ends lost 0 bases at V and 7 bases at J; junction bases unmatched: 8. The CDR3 spans 15 residues. CDR1 is SGHRS and CDR2 is YFSETQ in the germline V gene. The CDR3 nucleotides are TGCGCCAGCAGCTTGGAGGCGGGAGGGCCGCGTGAGCAGTACTTC. Its protein product is CASSLEAGGPREQYF. The whole variable domain, filled in from reference TRBV5-1 and TRBJ2-7, reads KAGVTQTPRYLIKTRGQQVTLSCSPISGHRSVSWYQQTPGQGLQFLFEYFSETQRNKGNFPGRFSGRQFSNSRSEMNVSTLELGDSALYLCASSLEAGGPREQYFGPGTRLTVT.

Comment on this clonotype: Mismatch with germline at one junction end may stem from a read error. The rearrangement joins TRBV2 to TRBJ2-2; 7 bases fit TRBD1. Germline-derived CDR1 and CDR2 are SNHLY and FYNNEI. CDR3 size: 15 residues. CDR3 in amino acids: CASNEQGFNTGELFF. The DNA for the CDR3 is TGTGCCAGCAATGAACAGGGGTTTAACACCGGGGAGCTGTTTTTT. Full variable domain (rest looked up from reference TRBV2 and TRBJ2-2): EPEVTQTPSHQVTQMGQEVILRCVPISNHLYFYWYRQILGQKVEFLVSFYNNEISEKSEIFDDQFSVERPDGSNFTLKIRSTKLEDSAMYFCASNEQGFNTGELFFGEGSRLTVL.

Many counts were recorded for this clonotype. The rearrangement joins TRBV5-1 to TRBJ2-5; tentatively, D is TRBD2 (5 bases). Trimming left V 0 bases short and J 5 bases short, with 17 bases between. The CDR3 is made up of 16 amino acids. Germline assignment: CDR1 SGHRS and CDR2 YFSETQ. The CDR3 is CASSLVWTQQAETQYF. In DNA, the CDR3 is TGCGCCAGCAGCTTGGTTTGGACTCAACAAGCGGAGACCCAGTACTTC.

This clonotype was found a few times. The J gene is TRBJ2-3, the V gene TRBV20-1, with TRBD2 identical over 12 bases. This CDR3 has 15 amino acids. Trimming at V came to 2 bases and at J to 4 bases, leaving 4 bases not matched to a gene. Germline values: CDR1 DFQATT, CDR2 SNEGSKA (reference sequence). DNA for the CDR3: TGCAGTGCTAGACCCCTAGCGGGGGGGCCAGATACGCAGTATTTT. This translates into CSARPLAGGPDTQYF.

This clonotype was detected ten times or more. The chain has TRBV5-1 and TRBJ2-3, with 13 bases that match TRBD2. Losses at the gene ends were 4 bases for V and 2 bases for J; bases not matched to a gene: 4. This CDR3 has 16 residues. Per the germline V gene, CDR1 is SGHRS and CDR2 is YFSETQ. The chain's CDR3 is CASSKGLAGVTDTQYF. The DNA of the CDR3 is TGCGCCAGCAGCAAAGGACTAGCGGGGGTCACAGATACGCAGTATTTT.

Comments on this clonotype: This may stem from a read error, because a much larger clone lies one nucleotide away. Since no conserved phenylalanine or tryptophan closes the CDR3, a read error is the likely cause. V usage is TRBV2 and J usage is TRBJ1-5, with D possibly being TRBD1 (5 bases). The CDR3 contains 14 residues. Per germline, CDR1 SNHLY and CDR2 FYNNEI. The germline V and J ends were trimmed by 7 bases and 6 bases, with 16 bases remaining between them. CDR3 in amino acids: CASTPGQGAQPQHS. The CDR3 DNA is TGTGCCAGCACCCCCGGTCAAGGGGCTCAGCCCCAGCATTCT.

This clonotype came up many times. J is TRBJ2-7 and V is TRBV3-1; possibly TRBD1 for D (6 bases). V gave up 2 bases and J gave up 6 bases, with 14 bases separating them. Germline CDR1 reads LGHDT; CDR2 reads YNNKEL (reference sequence). The CDR3 sequence is 14 residues long. The DNA of the CDR3 is TGTGCCAGCAGCCAATTCTCGAGGGGGACCGAGCAGTACTTC. Protein: CASSQFSRGTEQYF.

This clonotype was seen ten or more times. The genes are TRBV29-1 and TRBJ2-1; the D gene could be TRBD1 or TRBD2 (6 bases each). The CDR3 spans 14 residues. The ends were cut back, 3 bases at V and 4 bases at J, with 13 bases in the middle. Germline V gene data show CDR1 as SQVTM and CDR2 as ANQGSEA. The CDR3 is CSVDLRGAYNEQFF. CDR3 nucleotide sequence: TGCAGCGTTGATCTGAGGGGGGCTTACAATGAGCAGTTCTTC.

This clonotype was seen many times. CDR3 sequence (DNA): TGCGCCAGCAGCCACCCTGAAGGGGGGACCTACGAGCAGTACTTC. It translates to CASSHPEGGTYEQYF. The chain links TRBV5-1 to TRBJ2-7; D may match TRBD1 or TRBD2 (6 bases each). The CDR3 covers 15 residues. Germline V gene sequence: CDR1 SGHRS, CDR2 YFSETQ. V was shortened by 4 bases and J by 2 bases, with 16 bases between the two germline ends.

This clonotype was seen a handful of times. For the CDR3, the DNA is TGCGCCAGCAGAGACGCGAGCTCCTATAATTCACCCCTCCACTTT. Translated, it gives CASRDASSYNSPLHF. V and J are TRBV10-2 and TRBJ1-6; unclear D gene. The CDR3 has 15 amino acids. V was cut by 6 bases and J by 0 bases, with 9 bases left in between. CDR1 and CDR2 from the germline V gene are WSHSY and SAAADI.

The chain is built from TRBV3-1 and TRBJ2-3; 13 positions match TRBD2. Trimming cost V 7 bases and J 4 bases; bases outside gene matches: 5. This CDR3 has 15 amino acids. The V gene's germline CDR1 is LGHDT and CDR2 YNNKEL (reference sequence). The CDR3 bases are TGTGCCAGCACCGGACTAGCGGGAGCCCCAGATACGCAGTATTTT. Amino acids: CASTGLAGAPDTQYF.

This clonotype showed up many times. The genes are TRBV2 and TRBJ2-7, with 7 positions matching TRBD1. CDR3 size: 13 residues. Trimming cost V 4 bases and J 2 bases; bases outside gene matches: 2. Germline V CDR1 and CDR2: SNHLY, FYNNEI. The CDR3 loop reads CASSVGQTYEQYF. Here the CDR3 DNA reads TGTGCCAGCAGTGTGGGACAGACCTACGAGCAGTACTTC.

The chain joins TRBV28 to TRBJ1-2; D gene unclear. The CDR3 is 11 amino acids. Trimming left V 8 bases short and J 4 bases short, with 8 bases between. Germline V gene data show CDR1 as MDHEN and CDR2 as SYDVKM. DNA for the CDR3: TGTGCCAGCGGACCCCTCTATGGCTACACCTTC. Its translation is CASGPLYGYTF.

This clonotype was seen only a few times. V usage is TRBV12-3 or TRBV12-4 and J usage is TRBJ2-1, with a tentative D call TRBD2 (7 bases). The CDR3 runs to 14 residues. V dropped 4 bases and J dropped 6 bases, with 13 bases sitting between them. Written as DNA, the CDR3 is TGTGCCAGCAGTTCGGGGGGCGGGGTCAATGAGCAGTTCTTC. Residues: CASSSGGGVNEQFF.